This entry is about one T cell receptor beta chain. This record belongs to a study of CD8 T cells in Susac syndrome. Reverse transcription of about 0.5 to 1 ug RNA was carried out with random hexamers. TCRdb re-derived calls from the immunoSEQ multiplex PCR reads in MiXCR, one entry per CDR3 protein. The table lists 160,000 or so distinct CDR3 sequences, approximately 95% of them singletons, with 0.085% to 0.095% in the top ten. J gave up 3 bases and V 9 bases, and 3 bases lay outside the gene matches. The CDR3 runs to 14 residues. The germline CDR1 and CDR2 sequences are SGHRS and YFSETQ. V is TRBV5-1 and J is TRBJ2-3; 14 bases are a match to TRBD2. Sequenced: CD4+ T cells from PBMCs. The source is a human donor with multiple sclerosis. The CDR3: CATTSGRATDTQYF. CDR3 bases: TGCGCCACGACTAGCGGGAGGGCTACAGATACGCAGTATTTT.